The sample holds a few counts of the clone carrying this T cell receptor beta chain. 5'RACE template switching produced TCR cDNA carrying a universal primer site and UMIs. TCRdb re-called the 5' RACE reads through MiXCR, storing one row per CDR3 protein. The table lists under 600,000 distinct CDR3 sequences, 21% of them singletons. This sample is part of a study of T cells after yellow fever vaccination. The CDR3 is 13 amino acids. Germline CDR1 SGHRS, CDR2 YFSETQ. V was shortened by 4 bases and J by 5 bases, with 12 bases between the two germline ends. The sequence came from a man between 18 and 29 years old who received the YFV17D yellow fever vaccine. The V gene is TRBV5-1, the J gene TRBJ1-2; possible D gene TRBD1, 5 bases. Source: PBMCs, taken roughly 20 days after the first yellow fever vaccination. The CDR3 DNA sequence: TGCGCCAGCAGCCAGGGCGAAGGGTATGGCTACACCTTC. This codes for CASSQGEGYGYTF.